Listed here are 19 T cell receptor beta chains from one sample, sequenced in a study of identical twins. TCRdb re-called the 5' RACE reads with MiXCR, one entry per CDR3 protein. The sample records around 370,000 distinct CDR3 sequences, approximately 8.7% being singletons. Specimen: naive T cells sorted from blood. These receptors all come from a woman aged 45-65 years in good health.

In its sample, this clonotype was seen a few times. The chain is built from TRBV19 and TRBJ2-7; 7 nucleotides align to TRBD2. The trim removed 4 bases at V and 3 bases at J, leaving 3 bases unmatched. Germline loops: CDR1 LNHDA, CDR2 SQIVND (reference sequence). The CDR3 runs to 13 residues. CDR3 residues: CASSRAGSYEQYV. The CDR3, as DNA: TGTGCCAGTAGTAGAGCGGGAAGCTACGAGCAGTACGTC.

This clonotype occurred many times. The chain recombines TRBV7-2 with TRBJ1-1; D gene unclear. The V end lost 4 bases, the J end lost 4 bases, and 13 bases lay between the germline ends. This CDR3 contains 14 residues. From germline, CDR1 is SGHTA and CDR2 FQGNSA. Here the CDR3 reads CASSSVAGFTEAFF. The CDR3 nucleotides read TGTGCCAGCAGCTCAGTAGCGGGCTTCACTGAAGCTTTCTTT. The variable domain in full, completed from reference TRBV7-2 and TRBJ1-1, reads GAGVSQSPSNKVTEKGKDVELRCDPISGHTALYWYRQSLGQGLEFLIYFQGNSAPDKSGLPSDRFSAERTGGSVSTLTIQRTQQEDSAVYLCASSSVAGFTEAFFGQGTRLTVV.

The chain is built from TRBV15 and TRBJ2-2, with 9 nucleotides matching TRBD2. With V trimmed by 8 bases and J by 2 bases, 6 bases remained unmatched. Germline assignment: CDR1 LNHNV and CDR2 YYDKDF (reference sequence). This CDR3 is built from 15 residues. CDR3 amino acids: CATGLAGDNTGELFF. CDR3 DNA sequence: TGTGCCACCGGGTTAGCGGGAGACAACACCGGGGAGCTGTTTTTT.

In its sample, this clonotype was seen many times. The rearrangement uses TRBV6-5 and TRBJ1-1, with 8 nucleotides matching TRBD1. The germline V gene encodes CDR1 MNHEY and CDR2 SVGAGI. The CDR3 loop spans 14 amino acids. CDR3 nucleotide sequence: TGTGCGACTGGCCGAGGACAGGGTAACACTGAAGCTTTCTTT. Its protein product is CATGRGQGNTEAFF.

The V call is TRBV5-1, the J call TRBJ2-2; 9 bases match TRBD2. Germline V lookup: CDR1 SGHRS, CDR2 YFSETQ. This CDR3 is built from 16 residues. V trimming: 5 bases; J trimming: 0 bases; junction bases outside the gene matches: 5. The CDR3 is CASRFVAGANTGELFF. The CDR3, as DNA: TGCGCCAGCAGATTTGTAGCGGGAGCGAACACCGGGGAGCTGTTTTTT.

V is TRBV6-5 and J is TRBJ1-3; D uncertain. CDR1 and CDR2 from the germline V gene are MNHEY and SVGAGI. There are 14 residues in the CDR3. Trimming took off 7 bases at V and 4 bases at J, with 14 bases between the two ends. The CDR3 spells CASTTLRPGNTIYF. The CDR3 DNA reads TGTGCCAGCACCACCCTGCGCCCAGGAAACACCATATATTTT.

At least ten counts were recorded for this clonotype. V gene TRBV12-3 or TRBV12-4 combines with J gene TRBJ2-7; D may be TRBD2 (6 bases). V gave up 1 base and J gave up 6 bases, with 7 bases separating them. This CDR3 has 12 residues. The DNA of the CDR3 is TGTGCCAGCAGTTTAGGACTAGGCGAGCAGTACGTC. Translating it yields CASSLGLGEQYV.

This clonotype was observed a few times. The chain couples TRBV3-1 to TRBJ2-3; 7 bases agree with TRBD2. The germline CDR1 and CDR2 sequences are LGHDT and YNNKEL (reference sequence). V was clipped by 2 bases and J by 6 bases; unmatched bases: 2. The CDR3 is 13 residues long. This CDR3 reads CASSQRGEDTQYF. In DNA, the CDR3 is TGTGCCAGCAGCCAACGGGGGGAGGATACGCAGTATTTT.

The chain links TRBV29-1 to TRBJ2-1, with 7 bases that match TRBD1. The CDR3 is made up of 12 amino acids. The germline gives CDR1 SQVTM, CDR2 ANQGSEA. Trimming removed 2 bases from V and 8 bases from J; junction bases left unmatched: 3. CDR3 residues: CSVEKGAYEQFF. Written as DNA, the CDR3 is TGCAGCGTTGAAAAGGGGGCATATGAGCAGTTCTTC.

This clonotype was counted a few times. The chain has TRBV7-9 and TRBJ1-4; D is undetermined. This CDR3 is 14 amino acids long. V lost 6 bases, J lost 5 bases, and 13 bases lay in between. The germline gives CDR1 SEHNR, CDR2 FQNEAQ (reference sequence). Written as DNA, the CDR3 is TGTGCCAGCAGGTCCACAACGCAGAATGAAAAACTGTTTTTT. Amino acids: CASRSTTQNEKLFF.

There are many counts of this clonotype. The chain uses TRBV20-1 and TRBJ2-7; maybe TRBD1 (6 bases). Trimming stripped 0 bases from V and 4 bases from J, with 13 bases between. This CDR3 is 14 amino acids long. Per the germline V gene, CDR1 is DFQATT and CDR2 is SNEGSKA (reference sequence). DNA of the CDR3: TGCAGTGCTAGAGATCTTACAGGGTCTTACGAGCAGTACTTC. It codes for CSARDLTGSYEQYF.

This clonotype has a handful of counts. This chain joins TRBV3-1 and TRBJ2-1; D is ambiguous. The CDR3 contains 17 residues. The ends were cut back, 0 bases at V and 0 bases at J, with 12 bases in the middle. Germline V lookup: CDR1 LGHDT, CDR2 YNNKEL (reference sequence). The CDR3 spells CASSQDLALSSYNEQFF. CDR3 DNA: TGTGCCAGCAGCCAAGATCTCGCCCTGAGCTCCTACAATGAGCAGTTCTTC.

This clonotype was seen a few times. CDR3 region: CASSLGLAGGPTDTQYF. As DNA, the CDR3 is TGTGCCAGCAGTTTAGGGCTAGCGGGAGGCCCCACAGATACGCAGTATTTT. This chain uses TRBV12-3 or TRBV12-4 with TRBJ2-3; 11 bases agree with TRBD2. This CDR3 region has 17 residues. V was clipped by 1 base and J by 2 bases; unmatched bases: 5.

Written as DNA, the CDR3 is TGTGCTAGTGGTTTGATTATAGGGGCCACACAAGAGACCCAGTACTTC. Protein product: CASGLIIGATQETQYF. The rearrangement links TRBV12-5 to TRBJ2-5; TRBD1 might be the D (5 bases). CDR1 is LGHNT, CDR2 FRNRAP, per germline. Trimming removed 2 bases at V and 2 bases at J, with 15 bases between. The CDR3 runs 16 residues.

This sequence joins TRBV19 and TRBJ2-7, with D unclear. Between the trimmed V and J ends, which lost 1 base and 3 bases, there was a span of 10 bases. This CDR3 comprises 14 residues. CDR1 and CDR2 from the germline V gene are LNHDA and SQIVND (reference sequence). The CDR3 region has the DNA TGTGCCAGTAGTATAGTTGGCGGTCACTACGAGCAGTACGTC. As protein: CASSIVGGHYEQYV.

This clonotype was counted a few times. The chain combines TRBV7-2 with TRBJ2-1; TRBD2 agrees at 13 bases. Trimming took 0 bases from V and 4 from J; bases not matched to a gene: 3. The CDR3 sequence is 17 residues long. Germline assignment: CDR1 SGHTA and CDR2 FQGNSA. CDR3 nucleotides: TGTGCCAGCAGCTTAGCACTAGCGGGAGGGCTTTACAATGAGCAGTTCTTC. Protein: CASSLALAGGLYNEQFF.

This clonotype was seen a handful of times. This rearrangement joins TRBV24-1 to TRBJ1-6, with 7 bases matching TRBD1. Looked up from germline, CDR1 is KGHDR and CDR2 is SFDVKD. The CDR3 runs to 15 residues. V lost 3 bases and J lost 7; bases outside the gene matches: 5. The CDR3 region has the DNA TGTGCCACCAGTGATGGGGGGACAGTGAATTCACCCCTCCACTTT. This encodes CATSDGGTVNSPLHF.

This clonotype turned up a few times. The V call is TRBV11-2, the J call TRBJ1-5; D is undetermined. V lost 0 bases and J 7 bases, leaving 7 bases between the germline ends. The germline V gene has CDR1 SGHAT and CDR2 FQNNGV. The CDR3 consists of 13 residues. The CDR3 region has the DNA TGTGCCAGCAGCTTAGATCCCGGGCAGCCCCAGCATTTT. Protein product: CASSLDPGQPQHF.

The sample holds a few counts of this clonotype. The chain couples TRBV4-1 to TRBJ2-3; 7 bases are a match to TRBD1. Germline V lookup: CDR1 MGHRA, CDR2 YSYEKL. V lost 1 base to trimming and J lost 6 bases; unmatched junction nucleotides: 10. The CDR3 consists of 16 residues. The CDR3, as DNA: TGCGCCAGCAGCCAAGTAACAGGGGTCGGTGGGGATACGCAGTATTTT. It yields the protein CASSQVTGVGGDTQYF.